This T cell receptor beta chain was retrieved from a study of response to subunit inactivated influenza vaccine (dated 2018 in TCRdb). About the study as a whole: Deep quantitative profiling of the T cell receptor repertoire was used in the study to follow responses to a trivalent subunit inactivated influenza vaccine. The research as a whole found: The authors suggested that each seasonal influenza vaccination may recruit only a limited number of new T cells.

Reading the germline V gene gives CDR1 MNHEY and CDR2 SVGAGI. Trimming takes 2 bases off V and 9 bases off J; junction bases not matched to a gene: 2. Taken from cysteine to phenylalanine, the CDR3 has 15 residues. Left in the record is the CDR3 DNA by itself, 45 bases read in frame from the first base. The library was built by means of RT-PCR. The listed sequencing device is Illumina HiSeq 2500. The public reads were reprocessed in TCRdb via fastp at Q25 and MiXCR, keeping in-frame beta chains. Rows are unified per CDR3 protein, each entry keeping the most common DNA and genes. For this sample there are under 800,000 distinct CDR3 sequences; approximately 15% appear just once. The top ten clones comprise around 7% of the sample. Concerning this clonotype itself: It lacks a known antigen. No base-level quality is on record; no much larger clone is a single base apart.

Source: PBMCs from blood, taken 14 days before vaccination. The clonotype comes from a man aged 50-59 years who received an inactivated influenza vaccine. Donor details come from another sample of the same person, matched by shared clones. The sequence is built from TRBV6-5 and TRBJ2-1; 15 central bases correspond to TRBD2. The CDR3 region reads CASSYQGLAGGEQFF. The nucleotide sequence reads as follows: TGTGCCAGCAGTTACCAGGGACTAGCGGGAGGTGAGCAGTTCTTC.